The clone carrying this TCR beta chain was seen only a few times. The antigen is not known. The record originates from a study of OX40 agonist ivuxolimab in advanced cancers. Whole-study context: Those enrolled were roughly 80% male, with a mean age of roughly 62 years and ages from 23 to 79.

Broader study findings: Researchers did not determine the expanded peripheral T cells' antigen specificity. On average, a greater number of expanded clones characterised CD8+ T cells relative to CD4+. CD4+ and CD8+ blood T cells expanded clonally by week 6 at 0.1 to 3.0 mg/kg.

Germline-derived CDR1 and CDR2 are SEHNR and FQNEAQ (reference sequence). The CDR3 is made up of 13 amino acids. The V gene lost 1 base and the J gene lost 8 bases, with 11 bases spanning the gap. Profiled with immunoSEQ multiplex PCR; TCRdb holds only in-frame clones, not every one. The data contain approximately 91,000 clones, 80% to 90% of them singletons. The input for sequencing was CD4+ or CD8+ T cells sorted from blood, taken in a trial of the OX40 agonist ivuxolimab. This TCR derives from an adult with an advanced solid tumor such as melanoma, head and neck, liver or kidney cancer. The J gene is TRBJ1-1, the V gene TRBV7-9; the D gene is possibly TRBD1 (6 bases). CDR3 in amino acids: CASSLGMGAEAFF. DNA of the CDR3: TGTGCCAGCAGCTTAGGTATGGGGGCCGAAGCTTTCTTT. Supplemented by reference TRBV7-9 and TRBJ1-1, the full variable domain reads DTGVSQNPRHKITKRGQNVTFRCDPISEHNRLYWYRQTLGQGPEFLTYFQNEAQLEKSRLLSDRFSAERPKGSFSTLEIQRTEQGDSAMYLCASSLGMGAEAFFGQGTRLTVV.